These 2 T cell receptor beta chains share one sample of origin, sequenced in a study of blood T cells in healthy people across ages. The use of a sample-barcoded 5' primer and a J-beta primer mix characterized a second PCR of roughly 6 to 11 cycles. TCRdb itself ran the 5' RACE reads through MiXCR, one entry per CDR3 protein. The sample holds about 1,800,000 distinct CDR3 sequences, roughly 27% seen once. The specimen was blood. The source is a woman aged 30 to 39 in good health.

At least ten counts were recorded for this clonotype. The V gene is TRBV6-2 or TRBV6-3, the J gene TRBJ2-1, with 9 bases identical to TRBD2. Germline loops: CDR1 MNHEY, CDR2 SVGEGT. The CDR3 covers 13 residues. With 8 bases clipped from V and 13 bases from J, the junction kept 12 bases outside the gene matches. This chain's CDR3 is CASGKVLAGKQFF. In nucleotides, the CDR3 is TGTGCCAGCGGAAAGGTCCTAGCGGGGAAACAGTTCTTC.

This clonotype was picked up a small number of times. The rearrangement uses TRBV12-3 or TRBV12-4 and TRBJ2-3; D gene unclear. The germline V and J ends were trimmed by 7 bases and 5 bases, with 7 bases remaining between them. The CDR3 consists of 11 residues. DNA of the CDR3: TGTGCCAGCAACTCAGGAGATACGCAGTATTTT. Translating it yields CASNSGDTQYF.